This T cell receptor beta chain was documented in a study of T-cell reconstitution after alpha-beta-depleted transplantation in children. Findings of the study overall: T cells produced anew were the main source of T-cell counts and diversity one year after transplant. Surviving recipient T cells and thymic progenitors accounted for the high day-60 TCRbeta diversity observed in some patients. It was reported that alpha-beta T cells came from several hundred expanded graft clones (about two months after transplant).

Losses at the gene ends were 4 bases for V and 5 bases for J; bases not matched to a gene: 10. The CDR3 is 15 amino acids. Per the germline V gene, CDR1 is MGHRA and CDR2 is YSYEKL. The sample holds a few counts of this clonotype. Its antigen is unknown. The library targeted TCRbeta and was prepared with unique molecular identifiers. TCRdb reprocessed the PCR reads with MiXCR, giving one entry per CDR3 protein. Found here are 350,000 to 500,000 distinct CDR3 sequences, about 45% of them singletons; the top ten hold 27%. This chain joins TRBV4-1 and TRBJ1-1; 7 bases line up with TRBD1. This specimen was PBMCs, taken before TCRalphabeta/CD19-depleted stem cell transplant. The sequence was obtained from a girl aged 2 to 9 with aplastic anemia, due to receive a stem cell transplant. The CDR3 here is CASSLYRQGRTEAFF. Written as DNA, the CDR3 is TGCGCCAGCAGCCTGTATCGACAGGGCAGGACTGAAGCTTTCTTT.